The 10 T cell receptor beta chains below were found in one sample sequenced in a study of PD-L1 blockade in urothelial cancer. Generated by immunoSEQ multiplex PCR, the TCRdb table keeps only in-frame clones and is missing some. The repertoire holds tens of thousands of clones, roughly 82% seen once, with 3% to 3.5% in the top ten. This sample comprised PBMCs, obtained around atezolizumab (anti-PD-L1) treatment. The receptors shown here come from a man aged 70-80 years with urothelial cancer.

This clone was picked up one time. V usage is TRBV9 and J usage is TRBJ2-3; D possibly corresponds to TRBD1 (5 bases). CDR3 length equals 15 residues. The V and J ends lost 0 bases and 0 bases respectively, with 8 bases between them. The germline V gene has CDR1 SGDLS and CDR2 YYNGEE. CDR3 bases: TGTGCCAGCAGCGTAGAGGCAGGGAGCACAGATACGCAGTATTTT. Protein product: CASSVEAGSTDTQYF.

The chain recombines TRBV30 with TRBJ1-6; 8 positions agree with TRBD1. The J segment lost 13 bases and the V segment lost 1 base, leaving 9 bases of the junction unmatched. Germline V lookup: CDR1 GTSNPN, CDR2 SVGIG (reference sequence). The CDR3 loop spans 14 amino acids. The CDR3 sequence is CAWSGDRGPFPLHF. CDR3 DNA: TGTGCCTGGAGTGGAGACAGGGGTCCTTTTCCCCTCCACTTT.

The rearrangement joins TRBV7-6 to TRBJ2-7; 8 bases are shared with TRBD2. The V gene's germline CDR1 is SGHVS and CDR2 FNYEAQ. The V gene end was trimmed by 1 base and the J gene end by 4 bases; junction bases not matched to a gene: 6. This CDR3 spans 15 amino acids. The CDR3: CASSLGGSGVYEQYF. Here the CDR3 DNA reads TGTGCCAGCAGCTTAGGTGGTAGCGGGGTTTACGAGCAGTACTTC.

The CDR3 nucleotides read TGCGCCAGCAGCTTGGCGGGACAAATACATAATTCACCCCTCCACTTT. It encodes CASSLAGQIHNSPLHF. The chain recombines TRBV5-1 with TRBJ1-6, with D possibly matching TRBD1 (6 bases). Per germline, CDR1 SGHRS and CDR2 YFSETQ. The CDR3 extends over 16 amino acids. The V end lost 0 bases, the J end lost 5 bases, and 12 bases lay between the germline ends.

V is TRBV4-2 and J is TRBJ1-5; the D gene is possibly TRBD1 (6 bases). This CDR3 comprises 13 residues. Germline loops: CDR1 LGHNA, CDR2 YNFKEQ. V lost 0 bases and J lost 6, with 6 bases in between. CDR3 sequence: CASSQEQGQPQHF. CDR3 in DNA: TGTGCCAGCAGCCAAGAACAGGGTCAGCCCCAGCATTTT.

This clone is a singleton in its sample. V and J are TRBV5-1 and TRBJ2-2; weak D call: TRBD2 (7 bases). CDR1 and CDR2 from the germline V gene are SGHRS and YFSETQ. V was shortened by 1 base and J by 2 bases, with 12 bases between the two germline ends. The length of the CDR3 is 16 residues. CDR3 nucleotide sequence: TGCGCCAGCAGCTTGAGACGGGGGGCTAACACCGGGGAGCTGTTTTTT. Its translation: CASSLRRGANTGELFF.

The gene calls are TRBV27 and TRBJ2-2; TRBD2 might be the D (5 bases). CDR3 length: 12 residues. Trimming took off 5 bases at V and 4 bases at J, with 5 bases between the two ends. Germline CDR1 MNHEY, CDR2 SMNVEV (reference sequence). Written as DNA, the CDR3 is TGTGCCAGCAGTACTAGCACCGGGGAGCTGTTTTTT. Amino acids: CASSTSTGELFF.

Here the CDR3 DNA reads TGCAGCGTGGTAGGTCTCGGGACAGGGTTCCAAGAGACCCAGTACTTC. As protein: CSVVGLGTGFQETQYF. The rearrangement uses TRBV29-1 and TRBJ2-5; TRBD1 aligns across 9 bases. V lost 6 bases to trimming and J lost 1 base; unmatched junction nucleotides: 12. Germline CDR1 reads SQVTM; CDR2 reads ANQGSEA. The CDR3 has 16 residues. Full variable domain (outside the CDR3, taken from reference TRBV29-1 and TRBJ2-5): SAVISQKPSRDICQRGTSLTIQCQVDSQVTMMFWYRQQPGQSLTLIATANQGSEATYESGFVIDKFPISRPNLTFSTLTVSNMSPEDSSIYLCSVVGLGTGFQETQYFGPGTRLLVL.

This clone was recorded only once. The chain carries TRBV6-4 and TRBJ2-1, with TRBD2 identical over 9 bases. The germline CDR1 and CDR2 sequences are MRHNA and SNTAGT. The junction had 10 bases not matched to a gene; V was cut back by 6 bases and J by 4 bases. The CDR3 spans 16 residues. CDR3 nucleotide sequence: TGTGCCAGCAGCCCGGGGTGGACTAGCGCATACAATGAGCAGTTCTTC. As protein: CASSPGWTSAYNEQFF.

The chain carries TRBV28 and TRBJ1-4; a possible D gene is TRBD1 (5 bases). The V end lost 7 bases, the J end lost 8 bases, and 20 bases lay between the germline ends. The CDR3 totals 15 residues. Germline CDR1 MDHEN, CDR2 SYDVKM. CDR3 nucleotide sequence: TGTGCCAGCACATGGGGGTTTTCAGGGAGGGAAAAACTGTTTTTT. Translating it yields CASTWGFSGREKLFF.